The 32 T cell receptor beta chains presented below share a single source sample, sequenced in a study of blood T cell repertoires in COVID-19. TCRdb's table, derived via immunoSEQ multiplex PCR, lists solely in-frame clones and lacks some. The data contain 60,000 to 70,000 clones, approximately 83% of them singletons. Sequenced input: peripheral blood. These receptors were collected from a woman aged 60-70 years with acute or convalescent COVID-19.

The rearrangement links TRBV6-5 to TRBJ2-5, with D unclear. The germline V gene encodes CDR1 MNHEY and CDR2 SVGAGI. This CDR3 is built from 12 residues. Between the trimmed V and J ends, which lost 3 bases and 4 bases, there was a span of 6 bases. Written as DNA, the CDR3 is TGTGCCAGCAGTTATTTGAGAGAGACCCAGTACTTC. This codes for CASSYLRETQYF.

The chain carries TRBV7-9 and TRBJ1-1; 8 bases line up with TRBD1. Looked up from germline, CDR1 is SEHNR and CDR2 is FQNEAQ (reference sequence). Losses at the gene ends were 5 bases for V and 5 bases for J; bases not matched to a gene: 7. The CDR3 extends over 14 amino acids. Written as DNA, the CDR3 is TGTGCCAGCAGCCGGGACAGGACAAGAACTGAAGCTTTCTTT. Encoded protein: CASSRDRTRTEAFF.

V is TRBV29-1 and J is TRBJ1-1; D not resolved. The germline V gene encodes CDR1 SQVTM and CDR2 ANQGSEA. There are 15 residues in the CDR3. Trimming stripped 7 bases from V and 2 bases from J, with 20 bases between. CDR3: CSAAASIQRNTEAFF. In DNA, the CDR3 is TGCAGCGCCGCCGCCTCGATACAGAGAAACACTGAAGCTTTCTTT.

The DNA of the CDR3 is TGTGCCAGCAGCGGAGACAGGGGGGAGATTAATTCACCCCTCCACTTT. This encodes CASSGDRGEINSPLHF. This chain connects TRBV9 to TRBJ1-6; 9 bases match TRBD1. Looked up from germline, CDR1 is SGDLS and CDR2 is YYNGEE. The V segment lost 3 bases and the J segment 6 bases; nucleotides outside the gene matches: 7. CDR3 length equals 16 residues.

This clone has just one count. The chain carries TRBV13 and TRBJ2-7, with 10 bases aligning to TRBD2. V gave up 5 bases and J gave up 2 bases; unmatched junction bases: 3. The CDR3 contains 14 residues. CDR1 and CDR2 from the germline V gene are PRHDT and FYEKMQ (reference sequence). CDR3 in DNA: TGTGCCAGCAGCCGACTAGCGGGTCCCTACGAGCAGTACTTC. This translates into CASSRLAGPYEQYF.

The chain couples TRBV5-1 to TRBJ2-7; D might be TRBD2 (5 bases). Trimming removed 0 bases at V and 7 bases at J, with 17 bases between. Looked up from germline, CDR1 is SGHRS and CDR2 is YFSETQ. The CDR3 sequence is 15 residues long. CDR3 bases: TGCGCCAGCAGCTTGGCCCGGGGTACGGTGGAAGAGCAGTACTTC. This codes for CASSLARGTVEEQYF. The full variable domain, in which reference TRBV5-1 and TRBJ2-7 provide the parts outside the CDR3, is KAGVTQTPRYLIKTRGQQVTLSCSPISGHRSVSWYQQTPGQGLQFLFEYFSETQRNKGNFPGRFSGRQFSNSRSEMNVSTLELGDSALYLCASSLARGTVEEQYFGPGTRLTVT.

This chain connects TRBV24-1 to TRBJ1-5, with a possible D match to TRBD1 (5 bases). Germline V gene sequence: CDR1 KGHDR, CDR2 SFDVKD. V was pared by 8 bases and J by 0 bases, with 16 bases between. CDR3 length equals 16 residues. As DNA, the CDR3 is TGTGCCACCAACCCAGGGCCTCTATATAGCAATCAGCCCCAGCATTTT. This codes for CATNPGPLYSNQPQHF.

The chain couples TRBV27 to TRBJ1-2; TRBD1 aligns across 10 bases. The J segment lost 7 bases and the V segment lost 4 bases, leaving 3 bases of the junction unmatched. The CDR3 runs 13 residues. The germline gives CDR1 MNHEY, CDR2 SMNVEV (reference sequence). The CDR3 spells CASSSDRGPGYTF. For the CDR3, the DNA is TGTGCCAGCAGTTCAGACAGGGGGCCTGGCTACACCTTC.

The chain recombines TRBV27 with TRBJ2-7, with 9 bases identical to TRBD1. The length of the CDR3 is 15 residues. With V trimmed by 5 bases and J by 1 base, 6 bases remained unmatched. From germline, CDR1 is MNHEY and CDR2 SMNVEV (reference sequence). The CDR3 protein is CASSPRQGGSYEQYF. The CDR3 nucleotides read TGTGCCAGCAGTCCGCGACAGGGGGGGTCCTACGAGCAGTACTTC.

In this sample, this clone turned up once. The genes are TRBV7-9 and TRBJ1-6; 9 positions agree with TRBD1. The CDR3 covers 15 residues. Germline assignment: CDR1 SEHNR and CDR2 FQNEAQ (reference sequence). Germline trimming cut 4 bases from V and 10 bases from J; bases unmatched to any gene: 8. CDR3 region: CASSSRDRDGSPLHF. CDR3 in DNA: TGTGCCAGCAGCTCACGGGACAGGGATGGATCACCCCTCCACTTT.

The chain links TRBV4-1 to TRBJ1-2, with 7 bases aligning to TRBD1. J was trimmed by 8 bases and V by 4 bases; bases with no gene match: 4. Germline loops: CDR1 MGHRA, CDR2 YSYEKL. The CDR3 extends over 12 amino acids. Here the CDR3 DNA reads TGCGCCAGCAGCCTCACAGGGGTCGGCTACACCTTC. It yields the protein CASSLTGVGYTF.

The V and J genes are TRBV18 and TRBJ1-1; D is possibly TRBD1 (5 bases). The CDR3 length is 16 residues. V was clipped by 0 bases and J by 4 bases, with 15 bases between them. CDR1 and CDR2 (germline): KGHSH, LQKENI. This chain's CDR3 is CASSPPAGRTITEAFF. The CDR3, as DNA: TGTGCCAGCTCACCACCGGCGGGACGGACCATCACTGAAGCTTTCTTT.

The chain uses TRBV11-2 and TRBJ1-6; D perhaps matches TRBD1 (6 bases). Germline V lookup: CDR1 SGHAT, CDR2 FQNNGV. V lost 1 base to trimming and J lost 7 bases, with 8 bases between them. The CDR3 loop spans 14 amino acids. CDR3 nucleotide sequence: TGTGCCAGCAGCTTAGGGCAGGGGAATTCACCCCTCCACTTT. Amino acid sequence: CASSLGQGNSPLHF.

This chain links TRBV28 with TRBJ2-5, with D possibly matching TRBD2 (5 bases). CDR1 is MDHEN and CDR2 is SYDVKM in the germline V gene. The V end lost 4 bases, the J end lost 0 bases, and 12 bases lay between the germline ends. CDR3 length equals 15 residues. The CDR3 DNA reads TGTGCCAGCAGTTCACGGACTTGGTACCAAGAGACCCAGTACTTC. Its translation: CASSSRTWYQETQYF.

The DNA for the CDR3 is TGTGCCAGCAGCCGTGCCCCTCCGGGACAGAGAGATTCACCCCTCCACTTT. It encodes CASSRAPPGQRDSPLHF. The chain couples TRBV14 to TRBJ1-6, with TRBD1 matching over 7 bases. Germline V lookup: CDR1 SGHDN, CDR2 FVKESK. Trimming took 4 bases from V and 8 from J; bases not matched to a gene: 14. CDR3 length: 17 residues.

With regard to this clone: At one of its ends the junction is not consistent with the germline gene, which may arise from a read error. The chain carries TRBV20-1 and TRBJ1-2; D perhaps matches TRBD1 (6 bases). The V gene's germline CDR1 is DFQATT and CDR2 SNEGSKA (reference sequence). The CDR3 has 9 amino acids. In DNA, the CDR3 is TGCAGTGCTAGAGCCCACAGGGCCTTC. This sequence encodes CSARAHRAF.

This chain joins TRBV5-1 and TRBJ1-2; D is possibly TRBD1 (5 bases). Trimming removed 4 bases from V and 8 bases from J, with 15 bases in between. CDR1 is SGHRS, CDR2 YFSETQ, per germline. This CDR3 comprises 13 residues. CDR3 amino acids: CASSTHDSSGYTF. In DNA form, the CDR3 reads TGCGCCAGCAGCACGCATGACAGTTCGGGCTACACCTTC.

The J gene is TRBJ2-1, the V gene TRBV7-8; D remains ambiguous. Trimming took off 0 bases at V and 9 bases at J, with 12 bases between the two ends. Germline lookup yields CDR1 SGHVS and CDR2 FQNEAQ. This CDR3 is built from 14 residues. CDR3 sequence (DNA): TGTGCCAGCAGCTTAGCGCCCAGCGTGGGTGAGCAGTTCTTC. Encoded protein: CASSLAPSVGEQFF.

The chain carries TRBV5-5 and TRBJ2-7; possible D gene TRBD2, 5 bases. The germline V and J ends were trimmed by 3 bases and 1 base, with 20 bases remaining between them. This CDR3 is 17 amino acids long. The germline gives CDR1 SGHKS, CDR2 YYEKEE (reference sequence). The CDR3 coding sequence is TGTGCCAGCAGCTCACGCCCGGCTAGCTTTGCTTCCTACGAGCAGTACTTC. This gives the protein CASSSRPASFASYEQYF.

The CDR3 loop is CASSRRTGTIDQPQHF. CDR3 nucleotide sequence: TGTGCCAGCAGTAGGCGGACAGGGACGATTGATCAGCCCCAGCATTTT. The chain recombines TRBV28 with TRBJ1-5, with TRBD1 matching 8 bases. Germline-derived CDR1 and CDR2 are MDHEN and SYDVKM. The length of the CDR3 is 16 residues. With 5 bases clipped from V and 5 bases from J, the junction kept 11 bases outside the gene matches.

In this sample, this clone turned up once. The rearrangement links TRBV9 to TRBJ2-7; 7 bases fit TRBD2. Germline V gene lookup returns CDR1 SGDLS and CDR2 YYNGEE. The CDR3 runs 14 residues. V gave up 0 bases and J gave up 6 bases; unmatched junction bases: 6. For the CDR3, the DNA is TGTGCCAGCAGCGTAGCTACGACTAGCTCCGAGCAGTACTTC. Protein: CASSVATTSSEQYF.

The CDR3 sequence is CASSSQRYTEAFF. The DNA for the CDR3 is TGTGCCAGCAGCTCACAGAGATACACTGAAGCTTTCTTT. This chain uses TRBV7-6 with TRBJ1-1; D is uncertain. This CDR3 region has 13 residues. V gave up 4 bases and J gave up 3 bases, with 9 bases separating them. Germline V gene lookup returns CDR1 SGHVS and CDR2 FNYEAQ.

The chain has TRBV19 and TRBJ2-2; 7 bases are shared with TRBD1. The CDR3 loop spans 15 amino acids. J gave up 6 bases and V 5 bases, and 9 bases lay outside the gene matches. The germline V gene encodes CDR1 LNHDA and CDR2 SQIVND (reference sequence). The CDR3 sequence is CASSGNRGFSGELFF. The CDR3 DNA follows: TGTGCCAGTAGTGGGAACAGGGGTTTCTCCGGGGAGCTGTTTTTT.

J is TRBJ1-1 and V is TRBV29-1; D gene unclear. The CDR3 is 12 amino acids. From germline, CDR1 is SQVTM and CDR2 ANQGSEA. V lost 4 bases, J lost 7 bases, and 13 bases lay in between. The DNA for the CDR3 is TGCAGCGTTGCATGGGCGGGTGTTGAAGCTTTCTTT. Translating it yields CSVAWAGVEAFF.

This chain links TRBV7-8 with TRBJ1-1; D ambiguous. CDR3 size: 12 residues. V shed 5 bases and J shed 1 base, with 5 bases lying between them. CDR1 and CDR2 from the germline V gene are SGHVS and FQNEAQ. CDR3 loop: CASSRQNTEAFF. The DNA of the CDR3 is TGTGCCAGCAGCCGACAGAACACTGAAGCTTTCTTT.

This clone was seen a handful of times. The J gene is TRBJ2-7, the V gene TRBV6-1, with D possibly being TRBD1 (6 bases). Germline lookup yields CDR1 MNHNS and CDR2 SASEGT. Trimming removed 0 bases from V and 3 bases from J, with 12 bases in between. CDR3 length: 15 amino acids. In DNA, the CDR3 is TGTGCCAGCAGTGAAGCTAGGGGGACCGTCTACGAGCAGTACTTC. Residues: CASSEARGTVYEQYF.

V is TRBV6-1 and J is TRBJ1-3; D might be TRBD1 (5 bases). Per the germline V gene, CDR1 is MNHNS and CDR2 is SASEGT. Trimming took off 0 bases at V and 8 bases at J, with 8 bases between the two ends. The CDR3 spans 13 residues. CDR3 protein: CASSEARGYTIYF. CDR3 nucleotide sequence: TGTGCCAGCAGTGAAGCGCGGGGGTACACCATATATTTT.

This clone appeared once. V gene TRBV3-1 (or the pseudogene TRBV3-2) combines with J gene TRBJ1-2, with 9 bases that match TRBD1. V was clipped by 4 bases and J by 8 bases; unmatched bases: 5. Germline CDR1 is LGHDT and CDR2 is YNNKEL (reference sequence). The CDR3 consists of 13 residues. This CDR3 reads CASSLRTGAGYTF. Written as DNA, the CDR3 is TGTGCCAGCAGCCTAAGGACAGGGGCCGGCTACACCTTC.

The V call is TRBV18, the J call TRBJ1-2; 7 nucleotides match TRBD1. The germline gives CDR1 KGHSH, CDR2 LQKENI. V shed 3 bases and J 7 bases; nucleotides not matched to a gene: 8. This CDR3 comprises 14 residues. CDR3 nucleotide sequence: TGTGCCAGCTCACCTGAGGGCAGGGGGGCTGGCTACACCTTC. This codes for CASSPEGRGAGYTF.

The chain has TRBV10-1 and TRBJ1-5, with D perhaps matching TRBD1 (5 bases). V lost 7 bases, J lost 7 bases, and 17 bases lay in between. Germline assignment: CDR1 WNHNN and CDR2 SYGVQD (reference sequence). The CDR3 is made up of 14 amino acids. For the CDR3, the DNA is TGCGCCAGCACAGGGCTGCTAACCGACCAGCCCCAGCATTTT. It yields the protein CASTGLLTDQPQHF.

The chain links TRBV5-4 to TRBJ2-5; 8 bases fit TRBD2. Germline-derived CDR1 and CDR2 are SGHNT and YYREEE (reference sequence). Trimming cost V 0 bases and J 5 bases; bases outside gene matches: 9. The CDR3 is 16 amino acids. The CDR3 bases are TGTGCCAGCAGCTTGGGGCGGGGGGATGCTCGGGAGACCCAGTACTTC. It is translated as CASSLGRGDARETQYF.

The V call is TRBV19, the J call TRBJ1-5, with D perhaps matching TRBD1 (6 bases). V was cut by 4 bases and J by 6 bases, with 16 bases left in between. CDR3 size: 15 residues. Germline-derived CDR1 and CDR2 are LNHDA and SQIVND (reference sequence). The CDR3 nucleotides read TGTGCCAGTAGTACTCTCACAGGGCTCGGTCAGCCCCAGCATTTT. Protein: CASSTLTGLGQPQHF.